The subject of this entry is one T cell receptor (beta chain). Its antigen is as yet unknown. The source of the sample is a study of long-term antiretroviral therapy in people with HIV. Overall study findings and caveats: Data on ART adherence, viral resistance or therapy changes were unavailable. Repertoire dominance by clones expanded before ART was seen at all time points. CDR3 lengths in HIV samples spanned a narrower range than controls.

The CDR3 runs to 13 residues. Germline V CDR1 and CDR2: SGDLS, YYNGEE. V shed 0 bases and J shed 0 bases, with 2 bases lying between them. The study drew at least one pre-ART and at least two post-ART PBMC samples from every donor. This was the immunoSEQ v3.0 assay at survey level. Only in-frame clones appear in the TCRdb table, and some are missing; sequencing was by immunoSEQ multiplex PCR. In the table there are tens of thousands of clones, around four fifths of which are singletons. The chain employs TRBV9 and TRBJ2-3; no clear D. The sample in question was unsorted PBMCs, obtained 1.9 years after starting antiretroviral therapy. This sequence was found in a woman in her 50s with HIV. DNA for the CDR3: TGTGCCAGCAGCGTAGTAAGCACAGATACGCAGTATTTT. Protein product: CASSVVSTDTQYF.